The present T cell receptor beta chain was sequenced within a study of T cells in Graves' hyperthyroidism and ophthalmopathy. On the study more broadly: Before treatment of any kind, peripheral blood was taken at initial diagnosis. Study-wide results and limits: Ophthalmopathy was distinguished from stable hyperthyroidism by 13 V-J signatures.

Regions amplified from RNA transcripts were the TCR beta CDR3 regions. With the HTBI primer set, the TCR CDR3 went through a first round of RT-PCR. TCRdb reprocessed the multiplex PCR reads via MiXCR and lists one record per CDR3 protein. In the table there are nearly 600,000 distinct CDR3 sequences, 13% to 15% of which are singletons. The CDR3 runs 13 residues. Germline loops: CDR1 SGHNT, CDR2 YENEEA. Trimming shortened V by 1 base and J by 5 bases, and 6 bases separated the two germline ends. Ophthalmopathy in the patients scored at least 3 on Clinical Activity Score and at least 4 on NOSPECS grade, lasting under 3 months. Diagnoses used clinical symptoms, serum thyroxine and TRAb, thyroid ultrasound and orbital computed tomography. This clonotype was seen repeatedly, ten times or more. Its antigen is currently unknown.

The specimen sequenced was blood. The rearrangement uses TRBV11-3 and TRBJ2-1, with D hard to call. This TCR came from a woman aged 18-29 years with Graves' ophthalmopathy. For the CDR3, the DNA is TGTGCCAGCAGCTTAGTTCAGAACAATGAGCAGTTCTTC. This encodes CASSLVQNNEQFF.